This T cell receptor (beta chain) was captured in a study of CD8 T cells in Susac syndrome. The CDR3 runs to 13 residues. CDR1 and CDR2 (germline): SQVTM, ANQGSEA. Trimming took 7 bases from V and 5 from J, leaving 17 bases between them. An input of about 0.45 to 1 ug of RNA was subjected to reverse transcription using random hexamers. TCRdb re-called the immunoSEQ multiplex PCR reads through MiXCR, storing one row per CDR3 protein. Among fewer than 350,000 distinct CDR3 sequences, just over 90% were seen once, and the ten largest hold over 0.065%. Stable or active relapsing-remitting multiple sclerosis, untreated and meeting revised McDonald criteria, defined the controls. TEMRA cells were FACS-enriched, with CD8+ and CD4+ T cells isolated negatively.

The sequence was collected from a human donor with multiple sclerosis. Specimen: CD4+ T cells from PBMCs. This sequence joins TRBV29-1 and TRBJ1-1, with D perhaps matching TRBD1 (5 bases). In DNA, the CDR3 is TGCAGCGCCGACTCTTCCCAGGGAACTGAAGCTTTCTTT. Translation: CSADSSQGTEAFF.